This T cell receptor (beta chain) was captured by sequencing in a study of identical twins. It was template switching that added a universal primer site, and there were unique molecular identifiers on the cDNA. TCRdb re-derived calls from the 5' RACE reads in MiXCR, one entry per CDR3 protein. The sample includes a few hundred thousand distinct CDR3 sequences, more than 9% of them seen just once. The germline CDR1 and CDR2 sequences are LGHNA and YNFKEQ. The CDR3 spans 16 residues. Deletions cut 0 bases from V and 3 bases from J, with 11 bases between. This clonotype appeared a single time. The sequence was obtained from a man between 50 and 59 years old in good health. Sequencing was performed on memory T cells sorted from blood. This chain links TRBV4-2 with TRBJ2-2; D not certain. In DNA form, the CDR3 reads TGTGCCAGCAGCCAAGATAGGCCTTCCCACACCGGGGAGCTGTTTTTT. Translating it yields CASSQDRPSHTGELFF.